Each of the 27 T cell receptor beta chains below was sequenced from the same sample in a study of neurological immune-mediated disorders. Via MiXCR, TCRdb re-called the 5' RACE reads, giving one row per CDR3 protein. The data hold about 43,000 distinct CDR3 sequences, with roughly 13% observed a single time. The specimen was PBMCs. Every receptor here comes from a female donor in good health.

At least ten counts were recorded for this clonotype. The rearrangement links TRBV7-2 to TRBJ2-1; TRBD2 aligns across 14 bases. V gave up 5 bases and J gave up 9 bases; unmatched junction bases: 3. This CDR3 region has 14 residues. CDR1 SGHTA and CDR2 FQGNSA come from the germline V gene. CDR3 coding DNA: TGTGCCAGCAGCGGGACTAGCGGGAGAAGTGAGCAGTTCTTC. Encoded protein: CASSGTSGRSEQFF.

This clonotype was detected many times. The chain joins TRBV5-1 to TRBJ2-3; 12 nucleotides line up with TRBD2. The CDR3 contains 15 residues. V shed 0 bases, J shed 6 bases, and the junction held 2 bases outside the gene matches. Germline values: CDR1 SGHRS, CDR2 YFSETQ. The CDR3 DNA follows: TGCGCCAGCAGCTTGGAAACTAGCGGGAGGGATACGCAGTATTTT. Its translation is CASSLETSGRDTQYF.

The table lists this clonotype with many counts. The V and J genes are TRBV6-5 and TRBJ2-3, with 9 bases lining up with TRBD2. This CDR3 is 15 amino acids long. Germline loops: CDR1 MNHEY, CDR2 SVGAGI. V lost 3 bases to trimming and J lost 4 bases; unmatched junction nucleotides: 5. The CDR3 reads CASSYTSGLADTQYF. The CDR3, as DNA: TGTGCCAGCAGTTATACTAGCGGGTTGGCAGATACGCAGTATTTT.

The chain uses TRBV6-1 and TRBJ2-7; D gene uncertain. The CDR3 length is 13 residues. Deletions cut 4 bases from V and 4 bases from J, with 11 bases between. Germline CDR1 reads MNHNS; CDR2 reads SASEGT. CDR3 sequence (DNA): TGTGCCAGCAGTGGAATGCCGGTTTACGAGCAGTACGTC. Encoded protein: CASSGMPVYEQYV.

Ten or more counts support this clonotype. J is TRBJ1-2 and V is TRBV20-1, with 8 nucleotides matching TRBD1. Germline values: CDR1 DFQATT, CDR2 SNEGSKA (reference sequence). J was trimmed by 1 base and V by 0 bases; bases with no gene match: 4. This CDR3 contains 15 residues. Written as DNA, the CDR3 is TGCAGTGCTAGAGATGTCAGGGGGCTTAACTATGGCTACACCTTC. Its translation: CSARDVRGLNYGYTF.

This clonotype was seen more than once but under ten times. This chain links TRBV5-1 with TRBJ2-2; D is unclear. CDR1 and CDR2 from the germline V gene are SGHRS and YFSETQ. V was clipped by 0 bases and J by 1 base, with 7 bases between them. This CDR3 has 15 amino acids. DNA for the CDR3: TGCGCCAGCAGCTTGGGAGGAGAGAACACCGGGGAGCTGTTTTTT. This gives the protein CASSLGGENTGELFF. Together with reference TRBV5-1 and TRBJ2-2, the CDR3 gives the full variable domain: KAGVTQTPRYLIKTRGQQVTLSCSPISGHRSVSWYQQTPGQGLQFLFEYFSETQRNKGNFPGRFSGRQFSNSRSEMNVSTLELGDSALYLCASSLGGENTGELFFGEGSRLTVL.

There are many counts of this clonotype. Its ends do not fully match the called genes, so a read error is possible. The rearrangement uses TRBV20-1 and TRBJ1-2; a weak D match, TRBD1 (6 bases). Per germline, CDR1 DFQATT and CDR2 SNEGSKA (reference sequence). This CDR3 region has 10 residues. The CDR3 here is CSASLTGTSF. CDR3 bases: TGCAGTGCTAGCTTAACCGGGACATCCTTC.

This clonotype appeared many times. This chain connects TRBV25-1 to TRBJ2-7, with 9 bases that match TRBD1. The germline CDR1 and CDR2 sequences are MGHDK and SYGVNS. The CDR3 runs to 15 residues. V was pared by 7 bases and J by 2 bases, with 9 bases of the junction left unmatched. The CDR3 loop reads CASTGQGRTAYEQYF. The CDR3 region has the DNA TGTGCCAGCACCGGACAGGGGAGAACCGCCTACGAGCAGTACTTC.

This clonotype came up many times. The genes are TRBV6-5 and TRBJ2-6; 10 bases line up with TRBD2. CDR1 and CDR2 (germline): MNHEY, SVGAGI. The length of the CDR3 is 18 residues. V lost 8 bases, J lost 4 bases, and 14 bases stayed unmatched. Here the CDR3 reads CASRRTSGTRSGANVLTF. The CDR3 nucleotides read TGTGCCAGCCGGAGAACTAGCGGGACCCGCTCGGGGGCCAACGTCCTGACTTTC.

This clonotype was seen many times. V is TRBV7-9 and J is TRBJ2-1; TRBD2 matches 7 bases. Germline V lookup: CDR1 SEHNR, CDR2 FQNEAQ (reference sequence). V was clipped by 1 base and J by 8 bases; unmatched bases: 8. CDR3 length: 15 amino acids. This chain's CDR3 is CASSLESSGLDEQFF. In nucleotides, the CDR3 is TGTGCCAGCAGCTTAGAATCTAGCGGTTTGGATGAGCAGTTCTTC. Full variable domain (rest looked up from reference TRBV7-9 and TRBJ2-1): DTGVSQNPRHKITKRGQNVTFRCDPISEHNRLYWYRQTLGQGPEFLTYFQNEAQLEKSRLLSDRFSAERPKGSFSTLEIQRTEQGDSAMYLCASSLESSGLDEQFFGPGTRLTVL.

This clonotype has ten or more counts. The V and J genes are TRBV14 and TRBJ1-1, with TRBD1 matching 8 bases. The CDR3 totals 12 residues. CDR1 is SGHDN and CDR2 is FVKESK in the germline V gene. The trim removed 8 bases at V and 9 bases at J, leaving 8 bases unmatched. The CDR3 region has the DNA TGTGCCAGCGCCCGGGGACAGGAGAAAGCTTTCTTT. Protein sequence: CASARGQEKAFF.

A word on this clonotype: This may arise from a read error, as a much more abundant clone is one base away. The chain carries TRBV2 and TRBJ2-1; 7 bases match TRBD2. Germline trimming cut 1 base from V and 6 bases from J; bases unmatched to any gene: 3. There are 14 residues in the CDR3. Germline V gene data show CDR1 as SNHLY and CDR2 as FYNNEI. The CDR3 DNA is TGTGCCAGCAGTGAAGGGGTAGCGGGCAATGAGCAGTTCTTC. Amino acids: CASSEGVAGNEQFF.

This clonotype has a count of ten or more. The chain combines TRBV2 with TRBJ1-1; D is undetermined. Trimming took off 4 bases at V and 1 base at J, with 7 bases between the two ends. The V gene's germline CDR1 is SNHLY and CDR2 FYNNEI. The CDR3 has 13 amino acids. In DNA, the CDR3 is TGTGCCAGCAGTGTGGATGCGAACACTGAAGCTTTCTTT. Amino acids: CASSVDANTEAFF.

This clonotype was counted many times. This sequence joins TRBV28 and TRBJ2-1, with D hard to call. Trimming took off 2 bases at V and 6 bases at J, with 11 bases between the two ends. The CDR3 length is 14 residues. Germline V gene sequence: CDR1 MDHEN, CDR2 SYDVKM. Here the CDR3 DNA reads TGTGCCAGCAGTTTACCGCGCGGTTCCAATGAGCAGTTCTTC. Amino acid sequence: CASSLPRGSNEQFF. Looking up the rest from reference TRBV28 and TRBJ2-1 gives the full variable domain: DVKVTQSSRYLVKRTGEKVFLECVQDMDHENMFWYRQDPGLGLRLIYFSYDVKMKEKGDIPEGYSVSREKKERFSLILESASTNQTSMYLCASSLPRGSNEQFFGPGTRLTVL.

This clonotype was observed a handful of times. The chain couples TRBV18 to TRBJ1-4; no firm D call. Trimming left V 1 base short and J 7 bases short, with 13 bases between. The germline CDR1 and CDR2 sequences are KGHSH and LQKENI. CDR3 length equals 15 residues. The CDR3 loop reads CASSPRQGYIEKLFF. CDR3 nucleotides: TGTGCCAGCTCACCACGGCAAGGGTATATTGAAAAACTGTTTTTT.

This clonotype was detected ten times or more. The chain is built from TRBV20-1 and TRBJ1-1; TRBD1 aligns across 7 bases. The length of the CDR3 is 13 residues. CDR1 DFQATT and CDR2 SNEGSKA come from the germline V gene (reference sequence). Trimming cost V 3 bases and J 6 bases; bases outside gene matches: 7. CDR3 nucleotide sequence: TGCAGTGCTAGCGGGACAGCTTCGTCTGAAGCTTTCTTT. Its translation is CSASGTASSEAFF.

This clonotype showed up many times. The chain uses TRBV4-1 and TRBJ1-2, with D maybe TRBD1 (6 bases). Germline CDR1 MGHRA, CDR2 YSYEKL. V shed 2 bases and J shed 3 bases, with 10 bases lying between them. This CDR3 is built from 14 residues. CDR3: CASSQLPGDYGYTF. The CDR3 DNA is TGCGCCAGCAGCCAACTTCCAGGGGACTATGGCTACACCTTC.

Remarks on this clonotype: This could be a read error, since a much larger clone is one nucleotide away. The chain carries TRBV9 and TRBJ1-4, with D tentatively TRBD1 (5 bases). Trimming shortened V by 0 bases and J by 3 bases, and 21 bases separated the two germline ends. The CDR3 sequence is 19 residues long. Germline V lookup: CDR1 SGDLS, CDR2 YYNGEE. CDR3 region: CASSVGLGKGSLANEKLFF. Here the CDR3 DNA reads TGTGCCAGCAGCGTAGGTTTGGGAAAGGGGAGTCTTGCTAATGAAAAACTGTTTTTT.

This chain links TRBV12-3 or TRBV12-4 with TRBJ1-2; D is possibly TRBD1 (6 bases). Trimming stripped 5 bases from V and 6 bases from J, with 16 bases between. The CDR3 is 14 residues long. The CDR3 bases are TGTGCCAGCAGTATATCAGGGGTTCCTCATGGCTACACCTTC. Translated, it gives CASSISGVPHGYTF.

This clonotype was recorded at least ten times. The chain employs TRBV12-3 or TRBV12-4 and TRBJ1-1, with 9 bases that match TRBD1. Losses at the gene ends were 5 bases for V and 10 bases for J; bases not matched to a gene: 14. This CDR3 is built from 15 residues. The CDR3 here is CASSPPPRTGVGAFF. For the CDR3, the DNA is TGTGCCAGCAGTCCGCCACCTAGGACAGGGGTAGGAGCTTTCTTT.

This clonotype was detected only a few times. The CDR3 DNA sequence: TGCAGTGCTAGAGACCCAAGGGCAGCTAAATATAATTCACCCCTCCACTTT. It yields the protein CSARDPRAAKYNSPLHF. V is TRBV20-1 and J is TRBJ1-6, with D uncertain. Germline V gene lookup returns CDR1 DFQATT and CDR2 SNEGSKA (reference sequence). This CDR3 is 17 amino acids long. V was cut by 0 bases and J by 4 bases, with 16 bases left in between.

This chain links TRBV20-1 with TRBJ2-1, with D unresolved. Germline V gene lookup returns CDR1 DFQATT and CDR2 SNEGSKA (reference sequence). CDR3 length: 13 amino acids. V was shortened by 4 bases and J by 4 bases, with 11 bases between the two germline ends. CDR3 region: CSATPPSYNEQFF. The CDR3 region has the DNA TGCAGTGCTACGCCCCCATCTTACAATGAGCAGTTCTTC.

This clonotype was recorded at least ten times. The J gene is TRBJ1-3, the V gene TRBV28; D unclear. Germline loops: CDR1 MDHEN, CDR2 SYDVKM. The CDR3 is 14 amino acids. Trimming cost V 5 bases and J 4 bases, with 12 bases left between them. In DNA form, the CDR3 reads TGTGCCAGCAGTCTACCCCCCCCGGGAAACACCATATATTTT. Its protein is CASSLPPPGNTIYF.

In this sample, this clonotype turned up many times. V is TRBV20-1 and J is TRBJ1-2; 7 nucleotides line up with TRBD1. The CDR3 is made up of 13 amino acids. The junction had 11 bases not matched to a gene; V was cut back by 6 bases and J by 7 bases. Germline CDR1 and CDR2: DFQATT and SNEGSKA (reference sequence). CDR3 protein: CSADVGGTRGYTF. The CDR3 DNA sequence: TGCAGTGCCGACGTAGGGGGCACCCGTGGCTACACCTTC.

This clonotype showed up many times. This sequence joins TRBV5-1 and TRBJ2-1; 11 nucleotides agree with TRBD1. Germline V lookup: CDR1 SGHRS, CDR2 YFSETQ. The CDR3 spans 14 residues. V dropped 5 bases and J dropped 7; count of bases not matched to a gene: 5. CDR3 residues: CASRGTGGMNEQFF. CDR3 DNA sequence: TGCGCCAGCAGGGGGACAGGGGGTATGAATGAGCAGTTCTTC.

The table lists this clonotype with many counts. The chain recombines TRBV12-3 or TRBV12-4 with TRBJ2-6, with D possibly being TRBD2 (6 bases). The CDR3 is made up of 19 amino acids. Trimming shortened V by 8 bases and J by 0 bases, and 23 bases separated the two germline ends. This CDR3 is CASRNLTSYLHSGANVLTF. Written as DNA, the CDR3 is TGTGCCAGCCGTAACCTTACTAGCTATCTGCACTCTGGGGCCAACGTCCTGACTTTC.

This clonotype appeared a few times. The chain couples TRBV15 to TRBJ1-4; TRBD1 is a possible D gene (6 bases). CDR3 size: 13 residues. Per germline, CDR1 LNHNV and CDR2 YYDKDF (reference sequence). V lost 4 bases to trimming and J lost 14 bases, with 17 bases between them. In DNA form, the CDR3 reads TGTGCCACCAGCACAAGGAGACAGGACGGGCTGTTTTTT. Its protein is CATSTRRQDGLFF.